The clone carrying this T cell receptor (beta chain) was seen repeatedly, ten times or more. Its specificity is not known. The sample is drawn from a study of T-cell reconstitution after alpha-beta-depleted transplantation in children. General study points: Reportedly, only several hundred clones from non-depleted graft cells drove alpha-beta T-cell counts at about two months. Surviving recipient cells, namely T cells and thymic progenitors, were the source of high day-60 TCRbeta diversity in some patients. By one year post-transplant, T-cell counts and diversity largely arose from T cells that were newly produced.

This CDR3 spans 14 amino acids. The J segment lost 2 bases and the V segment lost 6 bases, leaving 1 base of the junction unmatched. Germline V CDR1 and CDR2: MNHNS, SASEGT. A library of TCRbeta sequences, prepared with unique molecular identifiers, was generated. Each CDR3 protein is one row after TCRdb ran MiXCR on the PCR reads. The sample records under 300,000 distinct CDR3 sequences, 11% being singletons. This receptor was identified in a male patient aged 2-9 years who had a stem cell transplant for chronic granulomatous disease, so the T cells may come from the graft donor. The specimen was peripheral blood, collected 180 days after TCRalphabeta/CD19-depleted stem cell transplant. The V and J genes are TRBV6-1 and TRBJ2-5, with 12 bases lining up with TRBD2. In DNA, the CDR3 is TGTGCCAGCAGGACTAGCGGGGGACAAGAGACCCAGTACTTC. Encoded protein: CASRTSGGQETQYF.